Included here is one TCR beta chain sequence, with context. Those who participated ranged in age from 18 to 89 years and resided in approximately 26 US areas. Categorization into cohorts depended on clinical history that participants reported. Recovered status applied to Cohort 3 donors who had two consecutive negative PCRs. It also applied to those with clearance or with symptom resolution. Assay used: immunoSEQ multiplex PCR; TCRdb lists only in-frame clones, some missing. The table has 250,000 to 350,000 clones, 70% to 90% seen once. The data belong to a study of blood T cell repertoires in COVID-19. Study-level information: Material from acute and convalescent COVID-19 was sourced from the United States, Italy and Spain.

The sample consisted of PBMCs or T cells enriched from blood (not recorded which). The TCR was taken from a middle-aged woman who had recovered from COVID-19.

The CDR3 reads CASSPGTGIGQYGYTF. The DNA for the CDR3 is TGTGCCAGCAGCCCCGGGACAGGGATCGGCCAGTATGGCTACACCTTC. The chain recombines TRBV7-9 with TRBJ1-2, with TRBD1 matching 9 bases. The CDR3 extends over 16 amino acids. Germline lookup yields CDR1 SEHNR and CDR2 FQNEAQ (reference sequence). V gave up 5 bases and J gave up 5 bases; unmatched junction bases: 12.